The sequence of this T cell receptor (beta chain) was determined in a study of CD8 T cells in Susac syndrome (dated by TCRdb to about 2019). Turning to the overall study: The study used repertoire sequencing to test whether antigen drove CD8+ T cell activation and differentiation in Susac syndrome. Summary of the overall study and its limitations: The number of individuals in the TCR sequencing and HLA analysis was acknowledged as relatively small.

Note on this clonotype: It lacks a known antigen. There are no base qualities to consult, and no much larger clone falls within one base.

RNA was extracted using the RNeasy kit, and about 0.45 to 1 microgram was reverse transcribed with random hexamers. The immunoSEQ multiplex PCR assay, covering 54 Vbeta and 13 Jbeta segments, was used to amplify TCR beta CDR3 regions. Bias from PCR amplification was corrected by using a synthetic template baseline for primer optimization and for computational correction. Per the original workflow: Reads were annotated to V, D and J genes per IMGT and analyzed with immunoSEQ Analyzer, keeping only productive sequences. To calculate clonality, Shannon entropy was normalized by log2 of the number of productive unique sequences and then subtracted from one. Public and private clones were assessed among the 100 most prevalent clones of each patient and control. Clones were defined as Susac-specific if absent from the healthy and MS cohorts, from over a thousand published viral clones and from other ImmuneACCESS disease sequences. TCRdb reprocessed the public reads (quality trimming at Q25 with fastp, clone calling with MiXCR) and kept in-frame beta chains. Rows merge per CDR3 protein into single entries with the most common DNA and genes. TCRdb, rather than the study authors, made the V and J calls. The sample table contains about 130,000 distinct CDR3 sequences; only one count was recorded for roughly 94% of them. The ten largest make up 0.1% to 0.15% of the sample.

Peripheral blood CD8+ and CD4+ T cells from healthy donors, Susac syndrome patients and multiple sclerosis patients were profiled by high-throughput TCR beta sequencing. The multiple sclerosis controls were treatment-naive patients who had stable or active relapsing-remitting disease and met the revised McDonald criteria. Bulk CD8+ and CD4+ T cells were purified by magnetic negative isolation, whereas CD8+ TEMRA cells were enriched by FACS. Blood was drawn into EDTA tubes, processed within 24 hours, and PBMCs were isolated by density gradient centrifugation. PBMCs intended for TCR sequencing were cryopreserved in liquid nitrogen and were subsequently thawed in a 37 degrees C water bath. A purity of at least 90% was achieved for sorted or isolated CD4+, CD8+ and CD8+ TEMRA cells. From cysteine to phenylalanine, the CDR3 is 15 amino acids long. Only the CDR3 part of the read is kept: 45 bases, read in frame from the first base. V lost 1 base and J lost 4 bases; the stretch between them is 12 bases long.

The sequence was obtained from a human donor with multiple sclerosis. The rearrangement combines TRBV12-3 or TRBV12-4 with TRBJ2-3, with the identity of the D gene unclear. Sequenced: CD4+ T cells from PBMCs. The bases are TGTGCCAGCAGTTTAGGGACGGTGGGCCCAGATACGCAGTATTTT. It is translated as CASSLGTVGPDTQYF.